This TCR beta chain came from a study of blood T cell repertoires in COVID-19. The Seattle patients, enrolled during active infection, were followed longitudinally. This CDR3 has 13 residues. Deletions cut 5 bases from V and 4 bases from J, with 11 bases between. Assay: immunoSEQ multiplex PCR; the TCRdb copy retains only in-frame clones and omits some. This table has about 170,000 clones, approximately 86% appearing once. The receptor's source is a woman aged 80 or over with COVID-19, enrolled during active disease. The chain employs TRBV12-3 or TRBV12-4 and TRBJ1-2, with a weak D call TRBD1 (6 bases). Sequencing used peripheral blood. The CDR3 bases are TGTGCCAGCAGTCCTCAGGGGCCCTATGGCTACACCTTC. Amino acid sequence: CASSPQGPYGYTF.